The 32 T cell receptor beta chains in this list originate from one sample, sequenced in a study of T-cell memory formation after mild COVID-19. Via MiXCR, TCRdb re-called the 5' RACE reads, giving one row per CDR3 protein. Here the sample spans over 500,000 distinct CDR3 sequences, 15% to 20% being singletons. The sample consisted of PBMCs or a T cell subset sorted from them (not recorded which). These receptors all stem from an adult woman who had mild COVID-19 (a few samples of this study predate the infection). Cell type and time point are not known.

This clonotype was observed a handful of times. J is TRBJ1-5 and V is TRBV6-1; D unclear. CDR1 and CDR2 (germline): MNHNS, SASEGT. Trimming left V 6 bases short and J 7 bases short, with 13 bases between. The CDR3 consists of 13 residues. The CDR3 reads CASRDQGYQPQHF. CDR3 coding DNA: TGTGCCAGCAGGGATCAAGGGTACCAGCCCCAGCATTTT.

The chain recombines TRBV5-4 with TRBJ2-7; TRBD1 matches at 7 bases. CDR3 length: 16 amino acids. J gave up 2 bases and V 0 bases, and 8 bases lay outside the gene matches. In germline, CDR1 is SGHNT, CDR2 YYREEE (reference sequence). CDR3 residues: CASSLGPGQTTYEQYF. The CDR3 DNA reads as TGTGCCAGCAGCTTGGGCCCGGGACAGACTACCTACGAGCAGTACTTC.

This clonotype turned up a few times. The chain links TRBV12-3 or TRBV12-4 to TRBJ2-7, with 10 nucleotides matching TRBD2. V shed 6 bases and J 3 bases; nucleotides not matched to a gene: 5. This CDR3 comprises 14 residues. CDR3 nucleotide sequence: TGTGCCAGCAGCGGACTAGCGGAGAACTACGAGCAGTACTTC. It translates to CASSGLAENYEQYF.

The sample holds a few counts of this clonotype. The CDR3 sequence: CASRSEAGINEQFF. The CDR3, as DNA: TGTGCCAGCAGAAGTGAAGCGGGAATAAATGAGCAGTTCTTC. The gene calls are TRBV2 and TRBJ2-1; 7 bases match TRBD2. V dropped 6 bases and J dropped 7; count of bases not matched to a gene: 9. This CDR3 comprises 14 residues. The germline V gene encodes CDR1 SNHLY and CDR2 FYNNEI.

V is TRBV29-1 and J is TRBJ2-5, with 10 positions matching TRBD2. Germline V gene lookup returns CDR1 SQVTM and CDR2 ANQGSEA. The CDR3 runs to 16 residues. V lost 6 bases and J lost 13; bases outside the gene matches: 23. The CDR3 protein is CSVGQEFGTSGVIPYF. The CDR3 DNA follows: TGCAGCGTGGGACAGGAGTTCGGCACTAGCGGGGTCATACCGTACTTC.

The chain couples TRBV5-1 to TRBJ2-1, with 7 bases fitting TRBD2. Germline CDR1 and CDR2: SGHRS and YFSETQ. Trimming at V came to 4 bases and at J to 5 bases, leaving 12 bases not matched to a gene. The CDR3 is made up of 16 amino acids. CDR3 bases: TGCGCCAGCAGCCCCTCCGGCGGGGGTGGTCACAATGAGCAGTTCTTC. This encodes CASSPSGGGGHNEQFF.

This clonotype was recorded at least ten times. The chain is built from TRBV7-6 and TRBJ2-3, with a weak D call TRBD2 (7 bases). This CDR3 is built from 14 residues. Germline values: CDR1 SGHVS, CDR2 FNYEAQ. V gave up 6 bases and J gave up 1 base, with 11 bases separating them. CDR3 DNA sequence: TGTGCCAGCAGTGAGGGGGGGGGCACAGATACGCAGTATTTT. Amino acids: CASSEGGGTDTQYF. Full variable domain (outside the CDR3, taken from reference TRBV7-6 and TRBJ2-3): GAGVSQSPRYKVTKRGQDVALRCDPISGHVSLYWYRQALGQGPEFLTYFNYEAQQDKSGLPNDRFSAERPEGSISTLTIQRTEQRDSAMYRCASSEGGGTDTQYFGPGTRLTVL.

In its sample, this clonotype was seen a few times. The chain recombines TRBV15 with TRBJ2-1; D gene uncertain. The CDR3 runs to 15 residues. Germline V gene data show CDR1 as LNHNV and CDR2 as YYDKDF (reference sequence). V was clipped by 5 bases and J by 0 bases, with 11 bases between them. The CDR3 sequence: CATSWLESSYNEQFF. The CDR3 coding sequence is TGTGCCACCAGCTGGCTGGAGAGCTCCTACAATGAGCAGTTCTTC.

This clonotype was seen more than once but under ten times. The rearrangement joins TRBV24-1 to TRBJ2-2, with 12 bases aligning to TRBD2. V gave up 8 bases and J gave up 1 base; unmatched junction bases: 7. Per germline, CDR1 KGHDR and CDR2 SFDVKD. CDR3 length equals 17 residues. CDR3 in DNA: TGTGCCACCACTAGCGGGAGGGCCGCGAGGAACACCGGGGAGCTGTTTTTT. Translation: CATTSGRAARNTGELFF.

This clonotype was detected ten times or more. The genes are TRBV6-5 and TRBJ2-6, with a possible D match to TRBD2 (5 bases). The CDR3 runs to 15 residues. Germline V gene lookup returns CDR1 MNHEY and CDR2 SVGAGI. V dropped 5 bases and J dropped 0 bases, with 8 bases sitting between them. The DNA of the CDR3 is TGTGCCAGCAGTACGGGGAGCTCTGGGGCCAACGTCCTGACTTTC. This sequence encodes CASSTGSSGANVLTF.

This chain links TRBV5-1 with TRBJ1-2; TRBD1 matches 10 bases. Trimming at V came to 5 bases and at J to 0 bases, leaving 4 bases not matched to a gene. The length of the CDR3 is 15 residues. Germline V gene data show CDR1 as SGHRS and CDR2 as YFSETQ. The CDR3, as DNA: TGCGCCAGCAGAAGCGGACAGGGGGCTAACTATGGCTACACCTTC. Translating it yields CASRSGQGANYGYTF.

This clonotype was recorded a few times. The V and J genes are TRBV4-2 and TRBJ1-5; D may be TRBD1 (5 bases). The length of the CDR3 is 15 residues. Trimming cost V 4 bases and J 1 base, with 11 bases left between them. CDR1 is LGHNA and CDR2 is YNFKEQ in the germline V gene. CDR3 in amino acids: CASSPQGLSNQPQHF. CDR3 nucleotide sequence: TGTGCCAGCAGCCCCCAGGGCCTGAGCAATCAGCCCCAGCATTTT.

This clonotype has more than one count but fewer than ten. The gene calls are TRBV29-1 and TRBJ2-7; the D call may be TRBD1 or TRBD2 (5 bases each). The CDR3 runs 12 residues. V lost 7 bases, J lost 3 bases, and 13 bases lay in between. The germline V gene encodes CDR1 SQVTM and CDR2 ANQGSEA. CDR3: CSARGDGYEQYF. CDR3 in DNA: TGCAGCGCCAGAGGGGACGGCTACGAGCAGTACTTC.

In this sample, this clonotype turned up a few times. The gene calls are TRBV7-9 and TRBJ2-3; D call uncertain. The CDR3 is made up of 12 amino acids. The V gene lost 5 bases and the J gene lost 5 bases, with 8 bases spanning the gap. Germline CDR1 reads SEHNR; CDR2 reads FQNEAQ (reference sequence). The CDR3 DNA follows: TGTGCCAGCAGCGCAACCAGAGATACGCAGTATTTT. Residues: CASSATRDTQYF.

This clonotype was picked up many times. The chain couples TRBV5-1 to TRBJ2-2, with 13 bases aligning to TRBD2. This CDR3 has 14 residues. Per germline, CDR1 SGHRS and CDR2 YFSETQ. V shed 4 bases, J shed 6 bases, and the junction held 0 bases outside the gene matches. The CDR3 region is CASSGTSGAGELFF. The CDR3 nucleotides are TGCGCCAGCAGCGGGACTAGCGGGGCCGGGGAGCTGTTTTTT.

This clonotype was seen only a few times. The rearrangement joins TRBV5-1 to TRBJ1-1; D is undetermined. This CDR3 region has 14 residues. Trimming stripped 0 bases from V and 1 base from J, with 7 bases between. The germline gives CDR1 SGHRS, CDR2 YFSETQ. This CDR3 is CASSLVSPNTEAFF. In DNA, the CDR3 is TGCGCCAGCAGCTTGGTTTCCCCGAACACTGAAGCTTTCTTT.

This clonotype was counted only a few times. This sequence joins TRBV19 and TRBJ1-4; D is unresolved. This CDR3 contains 14 residues. Trimming left V 5 bases short and J 4 bases short, with 11 bases between. The germline CDR1 and CDR2 sequences are LNHDA and SQIVND (reference sequence). CDR3 protein: CASSWLSGNEKLFF. In nucleotides, the CDR3 is TGTGCCAGTAGTTGGCTAAGCGGTAATGAAAAACTGTTTTTT.

The chain is built from TRBV5-1 and TRBJ1-1, with 8 bases fitting TRBD1. J gave up 2 bases and V 4 bases, and 4 bases lay outside the gene matches. The germline CDR1 and CDR2 sequences are SGHRS and YFSETQ. The CDR3 is made up of 14 amino acids. Here the CDR3 DNA reads TGCGCCAGCAGCGCGGGACAGGATAACACTGAAGCTTTCTTT. Its translation is CASSAGQDNTEAFF.

This clonotype has just a few counts. At one of its ends the junction is not consistent with the germline gene, which may arise from a read error. V gene TRBV3-1 combines with J gene TRBJ2-2; possibly TRBD1 or TRBD2 for D (6 bases each). The CDR3 is made up of 12 amino acids. CDR1 and CDR2 (germline): LGHDT, YNNKEL (reference sequence). The CDR3 protein is CGAGGPTGELFF. The CDR3 nucleotides are TGTGGTGCTGGGGGGCCCACCGGGGAGCTGTTCTTT.

J is TRBJ1-5 and V is TRBV3-1, with TRBD1 matching 9 bases. The CDR3 runs to 15 residues. Per the germline V gene, CDR1 is LGHDT and CDR2 is YNNKEL (reference sequence). The V segment lost 1 base and the J segment 5 bases; nucleotides outside the gene matches: 3. CDR3 sequence: CASSQAGQGYQPQHF. CDR3 sequence (DNA): TGTGCCAGCAGCCAAGCGGGACAGGGATATCAGCCCCAGCATTTT.

CDR3 protein: CASSPFTQNTEAFF. CDR3 nucleotides: TGTGCCAGCTCACCTTTTACACAGAACACTGAAGCTTTCTTT. The V and J genes are TRBV18 and TRBJ1-1; D gene ambiguous. V was cut by 3 bases and J by 1 base, with 9 bases left in between. The CDR3 extends over 14 amino acids. Germline CDR1 KGHSH, CDR2 LQKENI.

CDR3 region: CSARDRGNSPLHF. As DNA, the CDR3 is TGCAGCGCGAGGGACAGGGGTAATTCACCCCTCCACTTT. V is TRBV29-1 and J is TRBJ1-6; the match to TRBD1 covers 10 bases. Trimming cost V 7 bases and J 6 bases; bases outside gene matches: 3. There are 13 residues in the CDR3. Germline V gene sequence: CDR1 SQVTM, CDR2 ANQGSEA.

V usage is TRBV18 and J usage is TRBJ2-7, with D perhaps matching TRBD1 or TRBD2 (5 bases each). Between the trimmed V and J ends, which lost 3 bases and 1 base, there was a span of 10 bases. The CDR3 spans 14 residues. Germline V CDR1 and CDR2: KGHSH, LQKENI. CDR3 region: CASSPGVKSYEQYF. CDR3 DNA: TGTGCCAGCTCACCGGGGGTGAAATCCTACGAGCAGTACTTC.

V and J are TRBV6-1 and TRBJ2-2, with TRBD2 matching 9 bases. Germline CDR1 reads MNHNS; CDR2 reads SASEGT. V lost 8 bases and J lost 6; bases outside the gene matches: 4. The CDR3 totals 13 residues. CDR3 region: CASPIAGAGELFF. The CDR3, as DNA: TGTGCCAGCCCTATAGCGGGAGCCGGGGAGCTGTTTTTT.

This clonotype was seen more than once but under ten times. The V and J genes are TRBV29-1 and TRBJ2-5; D is ambiguous. Germline V CDR1 and CDR2: SQVTM, ANQGSEA. The V end was cut by 7 bases, the J end by 1 base, with 13 bases between. This CDR3 has 13 amino acids. The CDR3 bases are TGCAGCGCCGACCCCGGCGGCCAAGAGACCCAGTACTTC. Translating it yields CSADPGGQETQYF.

This clonotype showed up just a few times. The genes are TRBV5-1 and TRBJ1-1; 7 nucleotides agree with TRBD1. Germline CDR1 reads SGHRS; CDR2 reads YFSETQ. With V trimmed by 3 bases and J by 1 base, 6 bases remained unmatched. The CDR3 length is 15 residues. CDR3 sequence (DNA): TGCGCCAGCAGCTCACCCAACAGGGGGAACACTGAAGCTTTCTTT. This gives the protein CASSSPNRGNTEAFF. The entire variable domain, with the rest obtained from reference TRBV5-1 and TRBJ1-1, is as follows: KAGVTQTPRYLIKTRGQQVTLSCSPISGHRSVSWYQQTPGQGLQFLFEYFSETQRNKGNFPGRFSGRQFSNSRSEMNVSTLELGDSALYLCASSSPNRGNTEAFFGQGTRLTVV.

The V call is TRBV11-2, the J call TRBJ1-2; TRBD1 matches at 8 bases. Trimming cost V 5 bases and J 5 bases; bases outside gene matches: 13. This CDR3 spans 16 amino acids. Germline lookup yields CDR1 SGHAT and CDR2 FQNNGV. CDR3 DNA sequence: TGTGCCAGCAGCCCCGGGACAGGCGGCACCCTGTATGGCTACACCTTC. Encoded protein: CASSPGTGGTLYGYTF.

CDR3 nucleotides: TGTGCCAGCAGTTCCCGGGCAGGGGTGAGCTCCTACGAGCAGTACTTC. Protein: CASSSRAGVSSYEQYF. The J gene is TRBJ2-7, the V gene TRBV6-5, with a weak D call TRBD1 (6 bases). The V gene lost 4 bases and the J gene lost 0 bases, with 16 bases spanning the gap. Per the germline V gene, CDR1 is MNHEY and CDR2 is SVGAGI. The CDR3 length is 16 residues.

This clonotype has more than one count but fewer than ten. This rearrangement joins TRBV6-5 to TRBJ1-2; 11 nucleotides agree with TRBD1. The CDR3 runs to 16 residues. Germline CDR1 and CDR2: MNHEY and SVGAGI. With 0 bases clipped from V and 8 bases from J, the junction kept 8 bases outside the gene matches. This CDR3 is CASSYSRGQGAPGYTF. CDR3 nucleotides: TGTGCCAGCAGTTACTCCCGTGGACAGGGGGCGCCCGGCTACACCTTC.

The chain employs TRBV5-1 and TRBJ2-7, with D perhaps TRBD2 (6 bases). The CDR3 has 14 residues. CDR1 and CDR2 (germline): SGHRS, YFSETQ. The V end was cut by 4 bases, the J end by 4 bases, with 15 bases between. The CDR3 DNA is TGCGCCAGCAGCCCCCGGACTATTCATTACGAGCAGTACTTC. This sequence encodes CASSPRTIHYEQYF.

The chain recombines TRBV4-1 with TRBJ2-7, with TRBD1 matching over 11 bases. V gave up 4 bases and J gave up 2 bases; unmatched junction bases: 7. This CDR3 contains 16 residues. Per the germline V gene, CDR1 is MGHRA and CDR2 is YSYEKL. CDR3 protein: CASSPRGQGVTYEQYF. DNA for the CDR3: TGCGCCAGCAGCCCCCGGGGACAGGGGGTAACCTACGAGCAGTACTTC.

This clonotype has at least ten counts. The gene calls are TRBV14 and TRBJ2-7, with 7 bases identical to TRBD2. The V gene end was trimmed by 0 bases and the J gene end by 0 bases; junction bases not matched to a gene: 5. The V gene's germline CDR1 is SGHDN and CDR2 FVKESK. There are 16 residues in the CDR3. For the CDR3, the DNA is TGTGCCAGCAGCCAAGATCTACTAGCGCTCTCCTACGAGCAGTACTTC. This encodes CASSQDLLALSYEQYF. The whole variable domain, remainder taken from reference TRBV14 and TRBJ2-7, is EAGVTQFPSHSVIEKGQTVTLRCDPISGHDNLYWYRRVMGKEIKFLLHFVKESKQDESGMPNNRFLAERTGGTYSTLKVQPAELEDSGVYFCASSQDLLALSYEQYFGPGTRLTVT.